The TCR beta chain described here comes from a study of T cell responses to AZD1222 COVID-19 vaccine. Study summary: Timing groups of about 4 and about 12 weeks for second doses were pooled.

The table came from immunoSEQ multiplex PCR; TCRdb's copy has only in-frame clones and leaves some out. The sample includes approximately 120,000 clones, about 87% of them seen just once. This CDR3 comprises 15 residues. Trimming removed 3 bases from V and 5 bases from J; junction bases left unmatched: 8. Looked up from germline, CDR1 is SGHNT and CDR2 is YYREEE (reference sequence). The J gene is TRBJ2-1, the V gene TRBV5-4; 7 bases are a match to TRBD2. Sample: peripheral blood, taken on day 0 of AZD1222 vaccination. This clonotype was sampled from an adult in good health. CDR3 sequence reads: CASSSIQRDHNEQFF. In nucleotides, the CDR3 is TGTGCCAGCAGCTCAATCCAGCGGGATCACAATGAGCAGTTCTTC.